Listed here are 22 T cell receptor beta chains from one sample, sequenced in a study of T cell responses to AZD1222 COVID-19 vaccine. The protocol was immunoSEQ multiplex PCR, while the TCRdb copy is restricted to in-frame clones and leaves out a portion. The sample consists of approximately 170,000 clones, roughly 87% of them appearing once. This specimen was peripheral blood, taken 28 days after the second AZD1222 dose. These receptors all stem from an adult who received the AZD1222 COVID-19 vaccine.

The J gene is TRBJ1-4, the V gene TRBV5-5; D is ambiguous. Trimming removed 4 bases from V and 6 bases from J, with 7 bases in between. Looked up from germline, CDR1 is SGHKS and CDR2 is YYEKEE (reference sequence). The CDR3 length is 12 residues. DNA for the CDR3: TGTGCCAGCAGCCACGGGGATGAAAAACTGTTTTTT. This codes for CASSHGDEKLFF.

The genes are TRBV25-1 and TRBJ1-1; a possible D gene is TRBD1 (6 bases). The germline V gene has CDR1 MGHDK and CDR2 SYGVNS. The CDR3 length is 13 residues. Trimming removed 8 bases at V and 5 bases at J, with 15 bases between. CDR3 bases: TGTGCCAGCCGCACAGGGTCGGGTACTGAAGCTTTCTTT. Amino acid sequence: CASRTGSGTEAFF.

The chain recombines TRBV19 with TRBJ2-7, with D possibly matching TRBD2 (6 bases). Per the germline V gene, CDR1 is LNHDA and CDR2 is SQIVND (reference sequence). The V gene lost 5 bases and the J gene lost 3 bases, with 17 bases spanning the gap. This CDR3 region has 15 residues. CDR3 region: CASSFGPSGLYEQYF. CDR3 DNA sequence: TGTGCCAGTAGTTTCGGGCCCTCGGGACTCTACGAGCAGTACTTC.

V usage is TRBV2 and J usage is TRBJ2-7; D not resolved. CDR1 and CDR2 from the germline V gene are SNHLY and FYNNEI. Trimming removed 3 bases at V and 1 base at J, with 16 bases between. This CDR3 is 16 amino acids long. The CDR3: CASSDQRNIYSYEQYF. The DNA of the CDR3 is TGTGCCAGCAGTGACCAGCGAAATATCTATTCCTACGAGCAGTACTTC.

This chain links TRBV5-4 with TRBJ2-7; no definite D call. The germline CDR1 and CDR2 sequences are SGHNT and YYREEE (reference sequence). The CDR3 consists of 15 residues. Trimming pared 4 bases from V and 0 bases from J, leaving 14 bases between. The CDR3 is CASSPPRSLSYEQYF. The CDR3 nucleotides are TGTGCCAGCAGCCCACCAAGGTCCCTCTCCTACGAGCAGTACTTC.

The chain carries TRBV18 and TRBJ2-3, with TRBD1 matching 11 bases. CDR1 and CDR2 from the germline V gene are KGHSH and LQKENI. The CDR3 spans 16 residues. The V segment lost 5 bases and the J segment 6 bases; nucleotides outside the gene matches: 10. The CDR3 loop reads CASSYTGTGGPDTQYF. For the CDR3, the DNA is TGTGCCAGCTCATACACCGGGACAGGGGGTCCGGATACGCAGTATTTT.

The V and J genes are TRBV7-2 and TRBJ1-1; TRBD1 aligns across 10 bases. V shed 2 bases and J 4 bases; nucleotides not matched to a gene: 4. CDR1 SGHTA and CDR2 FQGNSA come from the germline V gene. The CDR3 has 15 residues. This CDR3 reads CASSLPGTGVTEAFF. In nucleotides, the CDR3 is TGTGCCAGCAGCTTACCCGGGACAGGGGTCACTGAAGCTTTCTTT. The entire variable domain, with the rest obtained from reference TRBV7-2 and TRBJ1-1, is as follows: GAGVSQSPSNKVTEKGKDVELRCDPISGHTALYWYRQSLGQGLEFLIYFQGNSAPDKSGLPSDRFSAERTGGSVSTLTIQRTQQEDSAVYLCASSLPGTGVTEAFFGQGTRLTVV.

This rearrangement joins TRBV19 to TRBJ2-7; TRBD2 might be the D (5 bases). V was clipped by 5 bases and J by 0 bases, with 14 bases between them. The CDR3 runs to 15 residues. Germline V lookup: CDR1 LNHDA, CDR2 SQIVND (reference sequence). The CDR3 region is CASSSEGSPSYEQYF. CDR3 DNA: TGTGCCAGTAGTTCCGAGGGTTCCCCCTCCTACGAGCAGTACTTC.

This clone was recorded a few times. The V gene is TRBV4-1, the J gene TRBJ1-6; 8 nucleotides line up with TRBD1. Germline V gene lookup returns CDR1 MGHRA and CDR2 YSYEKL. The CDR3 has 17 residues. After removal of 0 bases from V and 10 bases from J, the junction contained 11 bases not matched to a gene. CDR3 sequence reads: CASSQDGLDRAESPLHF. The CDR3 DNA is TGCGCCAGCAGCCAAGACGGTTTGGACAGGGCGGAATCACCCCTCCACTTT.

This chain uses TRBV27 with TRBJ2-1, with 16 positions matching TRBD2. The germline CDR1 and CDR2 sequences are MNHEY and SMNVEV (reference sequence). The CDR3 covers 17 residues. J lost 9 bases, V lost 6 bases, and 11 bases had no gene match. CDR3 bases: TGTGCCAGCAGGCCCTGGGGGACTAGCGGGGGGGACGTTGAGCAGTTCTTC. Amino acid sequence: CASRPWGTSGGDVEQFF.

The rearrangement links TRBV5-1 to TRBJ1-3; D ambiguous. The CDR3 extends over 15 amino acids. Germline V CDR1 and CDR2: SGHRS, YFSETQ. Trimming pared 0 bases from V and 3 bases from J, leaving 10 bases between. The CDR3 DNA follows: TGCGCCAGCAGCTTGGGCGACACTGGTGGAAACACCATATATTTT. The encoded protein is CASSLGDTGGNTIYF.

In DNA, the CDR3 is TGTGCCAGCAGCTCTAGGACTAGCGGGGAACGCCTCAGGTACGAGCAGTACTTC. This translates into CASSSRTSGERLRYEQYF. The chain carries TRBV5-6 and TRBJ2-7; 12 nucleotides line up with TRBD2. CDR3 size: 18 residues. The V gene end was trimmed by 3 bases and the J gene end by 4 bases; junction bases not matched to a gene: 14. Germline V gene lookup returns CDR1 SGHDT and CDR2 YYEEEE.

The chain is built from TRBV6-5 and TRBJ1-2, with a possible D match to TRBD1 (6 bases). V gave up 6 bases and J gave up 8 bases, with 13 bases separating them. This CDR3 is 12 amino acids long. Germline V CDR1 and CDR2: MNHEY, SVGAGI. CDR3 DNA sequence: TGTGCCAGCAGCACCACAGGGATCGGCTACACCTTC. This codes for CASSTTGIGYTF.

This chain connects TRBV7-9 to TRBJ2-1, with 7 bases aligning to TRBD2. The V gene's germline CDR1 is SEHNR and CDR2 FQNEAQ (reference sequence). The CDR3 loop spans 15 amino acids. V was clipped by 5 bases and J by 12 bases; unmatched bases: 16. The CDR3 is CASSPPGTTMSGQFF. The CDR3 DNA follows: TGTGCCAGCAGCCCCCCCGGGACTACAATGAGTGGGCAGTTCTTC.

The chain combines TRBV4-3 with TRBJ2-7, with 9 bases aligning to TRBD1. Germline V lookup: CDR1 LGHNA, CDR2 YSLEER. J gave up 5 bases and V 4 bases, and 3 bases lay outside the gene matches. This CDR3 is built from 13 residues. CDR3 amino acids: CASSLRQGDEQYF. The CDR3 coding sequence is TGCGCCAGCAGCCTTCGACAGGGGGACGAGCAGTACTTC.

The V gene is TRBV7-2, the J gene TRBJ1-5; D gene uncertain. Germline V gives CDR1 SGHTA, CDR2 FQGNSA. The CDR3 is 12 amino acids. Trimming removed 8 bases at V and 0 bases at J, with 5 bases between. Here the CDR3 DNA reads TGTGCCAGCCGACTTAGCAATCAGCCCCAGCATTTT. This translates into CASRLSNQPQHF.

This clone was seen at least ten times. The gene calls are TRBV5-6 and TRBJ1-1; D call uncertain. Germline lookup yields CDR1 SGHDT and CDR2 YYEEEE. The ends were cut back, 5 bases at V and 0 bases at J, with 5 bases in the middle. The CDR3 runs to 12 residues. As DNA, the CDR3 is TGTGCCAGCAGTGGGTTGAACACTGAAGCTTTCTTT. Encoded protein: CASSGLNTEAFF.

The gene calls are TRBV4-1 and TRBJ1-6; D gene unclear. With 3 bases removed from V and 0 bases from J, the gap between germline ends came to 6 bases. Germline loops: CDR1 MGHRA, CDR2 YSYEKL. This CDR3 contains 15 residues. The CDR3 DNA follows: TGCGCCAGCAGCCAGGGAAGCTCCTATAATTCACCCCTCCACTTT. Protein: CASSQGSSYNSPLHF.

This clone has a single count. The CDR3 protein is CASSTPGQGVLGTQYF. DNA of the CDR3: TGTGCCAGCAGCACTCCGGGACAGGGGGTTCTAGGGACCCAGTACTTC. The chain employs TRBV5-4 and TRBJ2-5; 11 positions agree with TRBD1. CDR3 length: 16 residues. V dropped 4 bases and J dropped 7; count of bases not matched to a gene: 12. Germline V gene sequence: CDR1 SGHNT, CDR2 YYREEE (reference sequence).

This chain uses TRBV4-3 with TRBJ2-7; D is tentatively TRBD1 or TRBD2 (5 bases each). Per germline, CDR1 LGHNA and CDR2 YSLEER. This CDR3 region has 15 residues. V was cut by 3 bases and J by 5 bases, with 17 bases left in between. CDR3 loop: CASSHGTADLDEQYF. CDR3 nucleotides: TGCGCCAGCAGCCACGGGACGGCAGACCTCGACGAGCAGTACTTC.

This rearrangement joins TRBV5-8 to TRBJ2-7; D is possibly TRBD1 (6 bases). Germline CDR1 reads SGHTS; CDR2 reads YDEGEE. Trimming took off 5 bases at V and 7 bases at J, with 19 bases between the two ends. The CDR3 loop spans 14 amino acids. CDR3 loop: CASRHPDRSEEQYF. The CDR3 DNA reads as TGTGCCAGCAGACACCCCGACAGGTCCGAGGAGCAGTACTTC.

V usage is TRBV5-4 and J usage is TRBJ1-2, with D possibly matching TRBD1 (6 bases). The CDR3 has 16 residues. From germline, CDR1 is SGHNT and CDR2 YYREEE (reference sequence). V was cut by 0 bases and J by 4 bases, with 16 bases left in between. CDR3 region: CASSLAGAGTAYGYTF. The DNA for the CDR3 is TGTGCCAGCAGCTTGGCGGGGGCAGGGACGGCCTATGGCTACACCTTC. Full variable domain (missing parts from reference TRBV5-4 and TRBJ1-2): ETGVTQSPTHLIKTRGQQVTLRCSSQSGHNTVSWYQQALGQGPQFIFQYYREEENGRGNFPPRFSGLQFPNYSSELNVNALELDDSALYLCASSLAGAGTAYGYTFGSGTRLTVV.